This T cell receptor (beta chain) was identified in a study of blood T cells in healthy people across ages. The study, taken as a whole, reports: It was the long-lived donors that had more naive CD4+ cells and higher diversity than aged donors. In older individuals, TCR beta diversity per million T cells was lower, falling roughly linearly with age.

Combining a sample-barcoded 5' primer with a J-beta primer mix, a second PCR ran for 7 to 11 cycles. One entry per CDR3 protein results from TCRdb running MiXCR on the 5' RACE reads. The sample holds 1 million or so distinct CDR3 sequences, roughly 45% seen once. As regards this clonotype: Antigen unknown.

CDR1 is SGHDT and CDR2 is YYEEEE in the germline V gene. The CDR3 totals 11 residues. Trimming shortened V by 6 bases and J by 10 bases, and 11 bases separated the two germline ends. The V gene is TRBV5-6, the J gene TRBJ2-1; no clear D gene. The sequence came from a woman aged 60-70 years in good health. Sequencing was performed on blood. In nucleotides, the CDR3 is TGTGCCAGCAATCACGGCAGGGAGCAGTTCTTC. This codes for CASNHGREQFF.